These T cell receptor beta chains were read from a single sample in a study of cytomegalovirus exposure and HLA in healthy donors. Here immunoSEQ multiplex PCR was the method, and the copy in TCRdb shows in-frame clones only, minus some. Here the sample table reports about 46,000 clones. Sequences were obtained from PBMCs. The receptors originated from a middle-aged woman in good health and CMV-seronegative. CDR3s include the opening cysteine and the closing phenylalanine or tryptophan. The D gene is left open where the match is weak.

j_call d_call v_call cdr3_aa cdr3_nt
TRBJ2-1 TRBD2 TRBV9 CASSAYGTSESEQFF TGTGCCAGCAGCGCCTACGGGACTAGCGAAAGTGAGCAGTTCTTC
TRBJ2-3 NA TRBV6-5 CASSYSSQGVNTQYF TGTGCCAGCAGTTACTCGTCCCAGGGCGTAAATACGCAGTATTTT
TRBJ2-1 NA TRBV27 CANPGLSSYNEQFF TGTGCCAATCCGGGACTTAGCTCCTACAATGAGCAGTTCTTC
TRBJ1-2 NA TRBV6-5 CASTHEGDGYGYTF TGTGCCAGCACACACGAGGGCGACGGCTATGGCTACACCTTC
TRBJ1-2 NA TRBV28 CASISRGYGYTF TGTGCCAGCATATCCAGGGGCTATGGCTACACCTTC
TRBJ1-2 TRBD1 TRBV6-1 CAIRDSGYGYTF TGTGCTATCCGGGACAGCGGCTATGGCTACACCTTC
TRBJ2-6 NA TRBV29-1 CSVAGTSWITSGANVLTF TGCAGCGTAGCCGGGACTTCCTGGATAACGTCTGGGGCCAACGTCCTGACTTTC
TRBJ2-1 NA TRBV4-1 CASSRDASASYNEQFF TGCGCCAGCAGCCGGGATGCTAGCGCCTCCTACAATGAGCAGTTCTTC
TRBJ2-7 NA TRBV4-1 CASSPLSGYEQYF TGCGCCAGCAGCCCCTTGTCCGGCTACGAGCAGTACTTC
TRBJ1-4 NA TRBV5-1 CASSSTGPATNEKLFF TGCGCCAGCAGCTCGACAGGACCTGCAACTAATGAAAAACTGTTTTTT
TRBJ1-2 TRBD1 TRBV10-3 CAIRGREGAIGYTF TGTGCCATCCGGGGCCGGGAGGGGGCGATTGGCTACACCTTC
TRBJ2-7 TRBD2 TRBV5-6 CASSWGGVGSYEQYF TGTGCCAGCAGCTGGGGGGGAGTAGGATCCTACGAGCAGTACTTC
TRBJ2-7 NA TRBV15 CATSRDPQGPNYEQYF TGTGCCACCAGCAGAGATCCGCAGGGGCCTAACTACGAGCAGTACTTC
TRBJ1-3 TRBD1 TRBV6-5 CASSRTGDSGNTIYF TGTGCCAGCAGCCGGACAGGGGACTCTGGAAACACCATATATTTT
TRBJ1-1 NA TRBV5-1 CASSSSSGGKHTEAFF TGCGCCAGCAGTAGTTCATCGGGGGGAAAGCACACTGAAGCTTTCTTT
TRBJ1-5 NA TRBV4-1 CASSQADQPQHF TGCGCCAGCAGCCAGGCGGATCAGCCCCAGCATTTT
TRBJ1-2 NA TRBV6-1 CASSEHNANYGYTF TGTGCCAGCAGTGAACACAATGCTAACTATGGCTACACCTTC
TRBJ2-7 TRBD2 TRBV15 CATSKLAGRTYEQYF TGTGCCACCAGCAAGTTAGCGGGGCGGACCTACGAGCAGTACTTC
TRBJ1-1 TRBD1 TRBV4-1 CASSQMGQVEAFF TGTGCCAGCAGCCAAATGGGACAGGTAGAAGCTTTCTTT
TRBJ2-1 NA TRBV7-9 CASSEEGSYNEQFF TGTGCCAGCAGCGAGGAGGGATCCTACAATGAGCAGTTCTTC
TRBJ2-7 TRBD2 TRBV28 CASSLSASGRTYEQYF TGTGCCAGCAGTTTATCGGCTAGCGGGAGAACGTACGAGCAGTACTTC
TRBJ1-5 TRBD1 TRBV6-5 CASSPDRDQPQHF TGTGCCAGCAGCCCTGACAGGGATCAGCCCCAGCATTTT
TRBJ1-4 NA TRBV5-1 CASSLGSGRDNEKLFF TGCGCCAGCAGCTTAGGTTCTGGTCGGGATAATGAAAAACTGTTTTTT
TRBJ2-5 TRBD2 TRBV6-5 CASSYRGTSRRETQYF TGTGCCAGCAGTTACCGGGGGACTAGCAGGAGGGAGACCCAGTACTTC
TRBJ2-5 TRBD1 TRBV27 CASSFGTGMTQYF TGTGCCAGCAGTTTCGGGACAGGGATGACCCAGTACTTC
TRBJ1-3 TRBD1 TRBV6-5 CASRTGFAGNTIYF TGTGCCAGCAGGACAGGGTTCGCTGGAAACACCATATATTTT
TRBJ2-2 TRBD2 TRBV14 CASSPHTGLAGVSNGELFF TGTGCCAGCAGCCCACACACGGGACTAGCGGGAGTATCCAACGGGGAGCTGTTTTTT
TRBJ2-7 NA TRBV11-3 CASSLGGLPAYEQYF TGTGCCAGCAGCTTAGGAGGGCTACCCGCCTACGAGCAGTACTTC
TRBJ2-1 NA TRBV28 CASSYRGTREQFF TGTGCCAGCAGTTACCGGGGTACCAGAGAGCAGTTCTTC
TRBJ2-3 NA TRBV14 CASSPWGRFTDTQYF TGTGCCAGCAGCCCCTGGGGGCGCTTCACAGATACGCAGTATTTT
TRBJ2-5 TRBD2 TRBV2 CASSELPSGRLETQYF TGTGCCAGCAGTGAACTTCCTAGCGGGAGGTTGGAGACCCAGTACTTC
TRBJ1-1 NA TRBV27 CASRGGGSTEAFF TGTGCCAGCAGGGGGGGTGGGAGCACTGAAGCTTTCTTT
TRBJ2-3 TRBD2 TRBV7-9 CAIRTGGGTDTQYF TGTGCTATTCGGACGGGAGGAGGCACAGATACGCAGTATTTT
TRBJ1-2 NA TRBV6-1 CASSEEDGGEDDYTF TGTGCCAGCAGTGAAGAAGATGGAGGGGAGGATGACTACACCTTC
TRBJ2-2 NA TRBV16 CASSLRTIPPGELFF TGTGCCAGCAGCCTTCGGACTATTCCACCCGGGGAGCTGTTTTTT
TRBJ2-7 TRBD2 TRBV28 CASSFWVLGLAGVQYF TGTGCCAGCAGTTTTTGGGTCCTGGGACTAGCGGGAGTGCAGTACTTC
TRBJ2-3 NA TRBV5-1 CASSLEPSYGVADTQYF TGCGCCAGCAGCTTGGAACCTAGCTATGGAGTCGCAGATACGCAGTATTTT
TRBJ2-3 NA TRBV20-1 CSAVLTDTQYF TGCAGTGCTGTTCTCACAGATACGCAGTATTTT
TRBJ1-1 NA TRBV9 CASSVGVKGGVTEAFF TGTGCCAGCAGCGTAGGGGTTAAAGGGGGAGTGACTGAAGCTTTCTTT
TRBJ2-3 NA TRBV28 CASSPIQASTDTQYF TGTGCCAGCAGCCCGATCCAAGCTAGCACAGATACGCAGTATTTT
TRBJ1-2 NA TRBV10-3 CAISTDINYGYTF TGTGCCATCAGTACAGATATTAACTATGGCTACACCTTC
TRBJ2-7 NA TRBV29-1 CSVNSPDEQYF TGCAGCGTTAACAGCCCCGACGAGCAGTACTTC
TRBJ2-5 TRBD1 TRBV5-1 CASSLGTGGEETQYF TGCGCCAGCAGCTTGGGGACAGGGGGCGAGGAGACCCAGTACTTC
TRBJ2-1 NA TRBV25-1 CASSEYYDGSRQFF TGTGCCAGCAGTGAATATTACGACGGGTCCAGGCAGTTCTTC
TRBJ2-7 TRBD1 TRBV29-1 CSVVHRGQYEQYF TGCAGCGTTGTTCACAGGGGGCAGTACGAGCAGTACTTC
TRBJ2-5 TRBD1 TRBV11-3 CASSPGTGLSQYF TGTGCCAGCAGCCCCGGGACAGGGTTGTCCCAGTACTTC
TRBJ2-7 TRBD2 TRBV30 CAWCRLAGVGEQYF TGTGCCTGGTGCAGACTAGCGGGAGTCGGCGAGCAGTACTTC
TRBJ1-2 TRBD1 TRBV19 CASSIVTGTGYTF TGTGCCAGTAGTATCGTGACAGGGACTGGCTACACCTTC
TRBJ2-7 NA TRBV18 CASSPPQGVDEQYF TGTGCCAGCTCACCACCACAGGGAGTCGACGAGCAGTACTTC
TRBJ2-7 TRBD1 TRBV19 CASSILQGHEQYF TGTGCCAGTAGTATCTTACAGGGGCACGAGCAGTACTTC
TRBJ2-1 TRBD2 TRBV29-1 CSVVRGLADNEQFF TGCAGCGTGGTAAGGGGACTAGCTGACAATGAGCAGTTCTTC
TRBJ2-1 TRBD1 TRBV5-4 CASSSWTGNEQFF TGTGCCAGCAGCTCTTGGACAGGGAATGAGCAGTTCTTC
TRBJ1-2 NA TRBV19 CASGAGGLDGYTF TGTGCCAGTGGCGCGGGGGGGCTGGATGGCTACACCTTC
TRBJ2-1 NA TRBV28 CASSPPGSYNEQFF TGTGCCAGCAGTCCGCCAGGCTCCTACAATGAGCAGTTCTTC
TRBJ2-3 NA TRBV18 CASSPPSGRGDTQYF TGTGCCAGCTCACCACCAAGCGGTAGGGGGGATACGCAGTATTTT